Listed below are T cell receptor beta chains from one sample, sequenced in a study of blood T cells in healthy people across ages. TCRdb ran MiXCR on the 5' RACE reads and lists one entry per CDR3 protein. This table has roughly 1.9 million distinct CDR3 sequences, roughly 43% appearing once. The sequenced sample was blood. The source of these receptors is a human donor in good health. The CDR3 runs from the conserved cysteine through the conserved F or W. Each record gives: clone size, D gene, V gene, J gene, CDR3 DNA, CDR3 protein. A D gene is named only where the DNA matches it firmly. Not all rows give a size; the values are once, few, many and, for expanded clones, a class.

many	NA	TRBV20-1	TRBJ2-3	TGCAGTGCCCCAAGACGCACAGATACGCAGTATTTT	CSAPRRTDTQYF
NA	NA	TRBV7-7	TRBJ2-1	TGTGCCAGCAGCCTAGTACCAGGGGCTAATGAGCAGTTCTTC	CASSLVPGANEQFF
few	TRBD1	TRBV12-3/TRBV12-4	TRBJ1-2	TGTGCCAGCAGTTTATCAGGGGGCCATGGCTACACCTTC	CASSLSGGHGYTF
NA	TRBD2	TRBV7-2	TRBJ2-1	TGTGCCAGCAGCTCTAGGACTAGCGGGGGGGCGGTTGAGCAGTTCTTC	CASSSRTSGGAVEQFF
NA	TRBD1	TRBV12-3/TRBV12-4	TRBJ1-5	TGTGCCAGCAGTCCAGATATGGGGACAGGTAATAGCAATCAGCCCCAGCATTTT	CASSPDMGTGNSNQPQHF
few	TRBD1	TRBV12-3/TRBV12-4	TRBJ1-6	TGTGCCAGCAGGGACAGGGAACCCCTCCACTTT	CASRDREPLHF
few	NA	TRBV12-3/TRBV12-4	TRBJ1-5	TGTGCCAGCAGTCAAAGGGGTCCGAGTCAGCCCCAGCATTTT	CASSQRGPSQPQHF
few	NA	TRBV6-5	TRBJ2-3	TGTGCCAGCAGATGGACTATTTACACAGATACGCAGTATTTT	CASRWTIYTDTQYF
once	NA	TRBV7-2	TRBJ2-5	TGTGCCAGCAGCCTAAGGAGACAGCAAGAGACCCAGTACTTC	CASSLRRQQETQYF
few	TRBD2	TRBV7-2	TRBJ2-5	TGTGCCAGCAGCTTTGGACTAGCGGGCGGGGTAGAGACCCAGTACTTC	CASSFGLAGGVETQYF
once	TRBD1	TRBV7-9	TRBJ2-5	TGTGCCAGCAGCTTCCCGACAGGGGTCCTACATTGGGAGACCCAGTACTTC	CASSFPTGVLHWETQYF
NA	NA	TRBV6-2/TRBV6-3	TRBJ2-3	TGTGCCAGCAGTTACATTATGAGCAAGCCTAGCACAGATACGCAGTATTTT	CASSYIMSKPSTDTQYF
few	NA	TRBV20-1	TRBJ2-7	TGCAGTGCTAGCGGCAGGGGCCTAGGAGCCTACGAGCAGTACTTC	CSASGRGLGAYEQYF
NA	NA	TRBV20-1	TRBJ1-1	TGCAGTGCTAGATCTCTCATGGGAACGGGGACTGAAGCTTTCTTT	CSARSLMGTGTEAFF
NA	TRBD2	TRBV2	TRBJ2-5	TGTGCCAGCAGTGAAGGAGGACTAGTGGTTGAGACCCAGTACTTC	CASSEGGLVVETQYF
NA	NA	TRBV20-1	TRBJ1-5	TGCAGTGTAGGGAGGGGGAGTAGCAATCAGCCCCAGCATTTT	CSVGRGSSNQPQHF
NA	NA	TRBV7-6	TRBJ2-3	TGTGTCAGCAGCCCACCGACTAGGTATACGCAGTATTTT	CVSSPPTRYTQYF
NA	NA	TRBV12-3/TRBV12-4	TRBJ2-7	TGTGCCAGCAGTTCCACGGTCAGTGCATACGAGCAGTACTTC	CASSSTVSAYEQYF
NA	TRBD1	TRBV6-2/TRBV6-3	TRBJ1-1	TGTGCCAGCAGCAGAGGACAGGGGATAGCTTTCTTT	CASSRGQGIAFF
NA	TRBD2	TRBV7-8	TRBJ2-5	TGTGCCAGCAGCGCCCCTCTAGCGGGGGGAGGAGAGACCCAGTACTTC	CASSAPLAGGGETQYF
NA	NA	TRBV2	TRBJ2-7	TGTGCCAGCGGTGAGGCAGTTTTGTACTTC	CASGEAVLYF
NA	NA	TRBV5-6	TRBJ1-2	TGTGCCAGCACCGAGGTTGGGGGCAATAACTATGGCTACACCTTC	CASTEVGGNNYGYTF
NA	NA	TRBV24-1	TRBJ1-6	TGTGCCACCAACGATAAGTCAGGGAGTTGGTCGTCACCCCTCCACTTT	CATNDKSGSWSSPLHF